This is a list of T cell receptor beta chains from one sample in a study of Graves' ophthalmopathy and Graves' hyperthyroidism. MiXCR, applied by TCRdb to the multiplex PCR reads, yields one record per CDR3 protein. The profile covers 200,000 to 250,000 distinct CDR3 sequences, with 20% to 25% appearing a single time and 35% to 55% taken by the ten largest. The sample comprised peripheral blood. The receptors originated from a woman between 50 and 59 years old with Graves' ophthalmopathy. Both conserved end residues are part of each CDR3. The D gene is left open where the match is weak. Some rows have no size entry. The others give once, few or many, or a class for an expanded clone.

>TRBV19|TRBJ1-5|TRBD1|many|20
CASSTRTGGGLRIWNQPQHF
TGTGCCAGTAGTACAAGGACAGGGGGCGGTCTTCGAATTTGGAATCAGCCCCAGCATTTT
>TRBV2|TRBJ2-7|TRBD1|many|14
CASRYGQGAYEQYF
TGTGCCAGCAGATATGGACAGGGAGCCTACGAGCAGTACTTC
>TRBV4-1|TRBJ1-1|NA|many|15
CASSHAGVRDTEAFF
TGCGCCAGCAGCCATGCGGGGGTCAGGGACACTGAAGCTTTCTTT
>TRBV13|TRBJ1-1|NA|many|12
CASSWGGAEAFF
TGTGCCAGCAGCTGGGGGGGGGCTGAAGCTTTCTTT
>TRBV12-3/TRBV12-4|TRBJ2-6|NA|NA|17
CASSFQRTLSGANVLTF
TGTGCCAGCAGTTTCCAGCGGACCCTCTCTGGGGCCAACGTCCTGACTTTC
>TRBV4-2|TRBJ2-2|NA|NA|15
CASSQAGTNYAELFF
TGTGCCAGCAGCCAAGCAGGGACAAACTACGCGGAGCTGTTTTTT
>TRBV30|TRBJ2-7|NA|NA|13
CAWSDDSPYEQYF
TGTGCCTGGAGTGACGACAGTCCCTACGAGCAGTACTTC
>TRBV28|TRBJ2-5|NA|many|15
CASSRRLGPQETQYF
TGTGCCAGTAGCCGGAGGTTGGGCCCCCAAGAGACCCAGTACTTC
>TRBV20-1|TRBJ2-6|NA|many|14
CSARLTSGANVLTF
TGCAGTGCTAGACTTACCTCTGGGGCCAACGTCCTGACTTTC
>TRBV28|TRBJ1-1|NA|NA|15
CASRQIGGARSEAFF
TGTGCCAGCAGACAAATAGGGGGGGCTCGCTCTGAAGCTTTCTTT
>TRBV7-9|TRBJ2-5|NA|many|15
CASSQRLGTGETQYF
TGTGCCAGCAGCCAACGACTAGGGACGGGCGAGACCCAGTACTTC
>TRBV29-1|TRBJ2-2|NA|many|14
CSGSGIRAGGELFF
TGCAGCGGAAGTGGTATCAGGGCTGGCGGGGAGCTGTTTTTT
>TRBV7-2|TRBJ2-7|NA|NA|14
CASSLELAFYEQSF
TGTGCCAGCAGCTTAGAACTAGCTTTCTACGAGCAGTCCTTC
>TRBV2|TRBJ2-2|NA|NA|15
CATRRGSPNTGELFF
TGTGCCACAAGGCGCGGGTCCCCGAACACCGGGGAGCTGTTTTTT
>TRBV2|TRBJ1-1|TRBD1|many|14
CASRRTGLGTEAFF
TGTGCCAGCAGGAGGACAGGGTTAGGCACTGAAGCTTTCTTT
>TRBV18|TRBJ2-1|NA|NA|15
CASSLPGLSYNEQFF
TGTGCCAGCTCACTGCCGGGACTTTCCTACAATGAGCAGTTCTTC
>TRBV4-1|TRBJ1-2|NA|few|14
CASSQVREDRGYTF
TGCGCCAGCAGCCAAGTCAGGGAGGATCGTGGCTACACCTTC
>TRBV6-1|TRBJ1-5|TRBD1|once|16
CASLLRGGRSNQPQHF
TGTGCCAGCCTCTTGAGAGGGGGCCGAAGCAATCAGCCCCAGCATTTT
>TRBV2|TRBJ2-7|NA|many|12
CASGDGYYEQYF
TGTGCCAGCGGCGACGGCTACTACGAGCAGTACTTC
>TRBV29-1|TRBJ2-1|TRBD2|many|13
CSVEAGRRVEQFF
TGCAGCGTTGAAGCCGGGAGGAGGGTTGAGCAGTTCTTC
>TRBV30|TRBJ1-1|NA|many|15
CAWSVVLFGDGEAFF
TGTGCCTGGAGTGTGGTTTTGTTTGGGGATGGTGAAGCTTTCTTT
>TRBV15|TRBJ1-2|NA|many|12
CATSSRGDGYTF
TGTGCCACCAGCAGCCGCGGCGATGGCTACACCTTC
>TRBV20-1|TRBJ2-4|NA|many|13
CSASETLVNIQYF
TGCAGTGCTAGCGAGACCCTTGTCAACATTCAGTACTTC
>TRBV6-1|TRBJ1-5|TRBD1|NA|15
CASSADRGRVQPQHF
TGTGCCAGCAGTGCCGACAGGGGGCGGGTTCAGCCCCAGCATTTT
>TRBV10-2|TRBJ2-7|NA|NA|18
CASTPSTGGILGVHEQYF
TGCGCCAGCACCCCATCGACAGGAGGAATCCTTGGGGTCCACGAGCAGTACTTC
>TRBV6-5|TRBJ2-7|NA|many|15
CASSSDPGPFYEQYF
TGTGCCAGCAGTTCCGACCCCGGACCTTTCTACGAGCAGTACTTC
>TRBV6-5|TRBJ1-3|NA|many|15
CASSYGGRTGNTIYF
TGTGCCAGCAGTTACGGGGGGCGAACTGGAAACACCATATATTTT
>TRBV11-2|TRBJ2-7|NA|NA|13
CASKPAATYEQYF
TGTGCCAGCAAACCGGCGGCGACTTACGAGCAGTACTTC
>TRBV30|TRBJ2-7|NA|many|14
CAWSEGGSTYEQYF
TGTGCCTGGAGTGAGGGCGGTTCAACCTACGAGCAGTACTTC
>TRBV5-1|TRBJ1-6|NA|NA|13
CASSSAGNSPLHF
TGCGCCAGCAGCTCGGCAGGCAATTCACCCCTCCACTTT
>TRBV24-1|TRBJ1-3|NA|NA|16
CATSDSGALGGNTIYF
TGTGCCACCAGTGATTCCGGGGCCCTGGGCGGAAACACCATATATTTT
>TRBV4-2|TRBJ2-4|NA|many|15
CASSQEGGLRDIQYF
TGTGCCAGCAGCCAAGAGGGGGGGCTAAGGGACATTCAGTACTTC
>TRBV29-1|TRBJ1-1|NA|many|11
CSVNPGTEAFF
TGCAGCGTTAACCCGGGCACTGAAGCTTTCTTT
>TRBV6-1|TRBJ1-1|TRBD1|many|14
CASSVTGDNTEAFF
TGTGCCAGCAGTGTTACAGGGGATAACACTGAAGCTTTCTTT
>TRBV11-1|TRBJ2-2|TRBD1|NA|17
CASSPIDLTGGNGELFF
TGTGCCAGCAGCCCGATAGATCTGACAGGGGGCAACGGGGAGCTGTTTTTT
>TRBV6-5|TRBJ2-4|TRBD1|many|13
CASSSGTANIQYF
TGTGCCAGCAGTTCTGGGACAGCCAACATTCAGTACTTC
>TRBV20-1|TRBJ1-2|NA|many|12
CSPAKANYGYTF
TGCAGTCCGGCAAAGGCTAACTATGGCTACACCTTC
>TRBV7-4|TRBJ1-2|TRBD1|many|20
CASRRRGGTGPAKKLYGYTF
TGTGCCAGCAGGCGTAGAGGGGGGACAGGGCCAGCGAAGAAACTATATGGCTACACCTTC
>TRBV24-1|TRBJ1-1|NA|many|14
CATSGGLMNTEAFF
TGTGCCACCAGCGGGGGGCTCATGAACACTGAAGCTTTCTTT
>TRBV11-2|TRBJ2-7|NA|many|17
CASSPRPTGSGDGEQYF
TGTGCCAGCAGCCCCCGGCCCACCGGGTCCGGGGACGGCGAGCAGTACTTC
>TRBV18|TRBJ1-1|NA|few|15
CASSPTGVTHTEAFF
TGTGCCAGCTCACCAACGGGAGTAACCCACACTGAAGCTTTCTTT
>TRBV11-2|TRBJ1-1|NA|many|14
CASRPRPTNTEAFF
TGTGCCAGCAGACCGAGGCCGACGAACACTGAAGCTTTCTTT
>TRBV6-2/TRBV6-3|TRBJ2-7|TRBD2|many|13
CASSYGGSKEQYF
TGTGCCAGCAGTTACGGCGGGAGTAAGGAGCAGTACTTC
>TRBV29-1|TRBJ2-5|NA|many|12
CSVGTGPETQYF
TGCAGCGTTGGGACTGGACCAGAGACCCAGTACTTC
>TRBV6-1|TRBJ2-7|TRBD1|NA|14
CASSMDRASYEQYF
TGTGCCAGTAGTATGGACAGGGCGTCCTACGAGCAGTACTTC
>TRBV6-5|TRBJ2-5|NA|many|15
CASSYLGGGQETQYF
TGTGCCAGCAGTTACTTGGGAGGGGGACAAGAGACCCAGTACTTC
>TRBV5-1|TRBJ2-5|TRBD1|many|14
CASSTPGQQETQYF
TGCGCCAGCAGCACGCCGGGACAGCAAGAGACCCAGTACTTC